The 10 T cell receptor beta chains presented below share a single source sample, sequenced in a study of molecular identifiers for immune sequencing clone quantification. MiXCR was run by TCRdb on the PCR reads, yielding one entry per CDR3 protein. The sample records about 510,000 distinct CDR3 sequences, 25% being singletons. Sequencing was performed on naive CD8+ T cells from blood, with Jurkat cell RNA spiked in. Noted subset: FACS-sorted CD8+CD4-CCR7+CD45RA+ naive T cells. These receptors all come from a human donor in good health. Some libraries in this study had Jurkat cell RNA spiked in.

This clonotype was picked up a small number of times. The chain is built from TRBV9 and TRBJ2-1; possibly TRBD1 or TRBD2 for D (5 bases each). CDR3 length equals 15 residues. Trimming took 5 bases from V and 0 from J, leaving 12 bases between them. In germline, CDR1 is SGDLS, CDR2 YYNGEE. CDR3 in amino acids: CASSWGTSSYNEQFF. As DNA, the CDR3 is TGTGCCAGCAGTTGGGGGACGAGCTCCTACAATGAGCAGTTCTTC.

This clonotype was counted many times. The CDR3 bases are TGTGCCAGCAGCCCAGGGGGGTACGGAGCTTTCTTT. Protein product: CASSPGGYGAFF. The rearrangement uses TRBV9 and TRBJ1-1; 7 bases align to TRBD1. This CDR3 contains 12 residues. Germline values: CDR1 SGDLS, CDR2 YYNGEE. V shed 4 bases and J 10 bases; nucleotides not matched to a gene: 7.

This clonotype was counted at least ten times. The gene calls are TRBV7-9 and TRBJ2-2; D gene uncertain. Germline CDR1 is SEHNR and CDR2 is FQNEAQ (reference sequence). V lost 3 bases to trimming and J lost 1 base, with 6 bases between them. The CDR3 consists of 14 residues. CDR3 residues: CASSFSENTGELFF. The CDR3 nucleotides are TGTGCCAGCAGCTTCTCCGAGAACACCGGGGAGCTGTTTTTT.

With respect to this clonotype: Just one base apart from a much larger clone, this may be a read error. This chain joins TRBV28 and TRBJ2-7, with D tentatively TRBD2 (6 bases). This CDR3 is built from 15 residues. Germline V gene lookup returns CDR1 MDHEN and CDR2 SYDVKM. The V end was cut by 6 bases, the J end by 1 base, with 16 bases between. CDR3 sequence reads: CASRLIAAPSYEQYF. CDR3 nucleotides: TGTGCCAGCAGATTGATAGCGGCCCCATCCTACGAGCAGTACTTC. The whole variable domain, remainder taken from reference TRBV28 and TRBJ2-7, is DVKVTQSSRYLVKRTGEKVFLECVQDMDHENMFWYRQDPGLGLRLIYFSYDVKMKEKGDIPEGYSVSREKKERFSLILESASTNQTSMYLCASRLIAAPSYEQYFGPGTRLTVT.

This clonotype has only a few counts. The chain couples TRBV12-3 or TRBV12-4 to TRBJ1-6; D gene uncertain. This CDR3 is 12 amino acids long. The germline V and J ends were trimmed by 4 bases and 8 bases, with 6 bases remaining between them. In nucleotides, the CDR3 is TGTGCCAGCAGTTCGCCCCATTCACCCCTCCACTTT. It yields the protein CASSSPHSPLHF.

This clonotype was counted ten times or more. This chain joins TRBV20-1 and TRBJ2-4, with D possibly being TRBD2 (5 bases). The germline V gene has CDR1 DFQATT and CDR2 SNEGSKA (reference sequence). This CDR3 region has 13 residues. Trimming cost V 1 base and J 3 bases, with 7 bases left between them. In nucleotides, the CDR3 is TGCAGTGCTAGAGTCGGACTCAAAAACATTCAGTACTTC. This codes for CSARVGLKNIQYF.

The table lists this clonotype with many counts. Mismatch with germline at one junction end may stem from a read error. The chain links TRBV12-3 or TRBV12-4 to TRBJ2-5; D ambiguous. The length of the CDR3 is 13 residues. The CDR3 DNA sequence: TGTGCCAGCAGCTTAGTGGTAGGAGAGACCCAGTACTTC. Its translation is CASSLVVGETQYF.

The chain joins TRBV19 to TRBJ2-7, with 10 bases matching TRBD2. J gave up 2 bases and V 5 bases, and 6 bases lay outside the gene matches. The CDR3 is 15 residues long. Looked up from germline, CDR1 is LNHDA and CDR2 is SQIVND (reference sequence). CDR3 region: CASSHGTSVPYEQYF. Written as DNA, the CDR3 is TGTGCCAGTAGTCACGGGACTAGCGTACCCTACGAGCAGTACTTC.

The table lists this clonotype with a few counts. This chain uses TRBV5-1 with TRBJ2-5; 13 bases fit TRBD2. The CDR3 spans 16 residues. V dropped 4 bases and J dropped 5; count of bases not matched to a gene: 8. Germline CDR1 and CDR2: SGHRS and YFSETQ. The CDR3 coding sequence is TGCGCCAGCAGCCCCCTTGAGGGACTAGCGGGGGAGACCCAGTACTTC. Its protein is CASSPLEGLAGETQYF.

This clonotype was detected only once. This chain uses TRBV12-3 or TRBV12-4 with TRBJ1-2; no firm D call. Trimming took 2 bases from V and 3 from J, leaving 19 bases between them. This CDR3 region has 17 residues. Here the CDR3 DNA reads TGTGCCAGCAGTTTACGGCCCAGTTCCAACGCCTACTATGGCTACACCTTC. Translating gives CASSLRPSSNAYYGYTF.